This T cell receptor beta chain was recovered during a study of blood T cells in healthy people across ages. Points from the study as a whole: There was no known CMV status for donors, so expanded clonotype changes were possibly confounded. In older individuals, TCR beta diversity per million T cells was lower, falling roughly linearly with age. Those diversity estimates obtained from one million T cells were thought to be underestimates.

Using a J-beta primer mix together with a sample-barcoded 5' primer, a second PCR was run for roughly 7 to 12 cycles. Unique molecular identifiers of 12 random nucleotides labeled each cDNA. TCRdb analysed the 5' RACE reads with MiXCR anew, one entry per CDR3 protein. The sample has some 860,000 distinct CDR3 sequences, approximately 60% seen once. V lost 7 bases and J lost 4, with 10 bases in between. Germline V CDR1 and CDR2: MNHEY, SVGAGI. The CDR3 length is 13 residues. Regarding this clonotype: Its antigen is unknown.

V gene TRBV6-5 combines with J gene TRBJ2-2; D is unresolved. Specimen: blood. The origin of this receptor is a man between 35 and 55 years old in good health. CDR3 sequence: CASTISFTGELFF. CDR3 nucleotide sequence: TGTGCCAGCACCATCTCTTTCACCGGGGAGCTGTTTTTT.